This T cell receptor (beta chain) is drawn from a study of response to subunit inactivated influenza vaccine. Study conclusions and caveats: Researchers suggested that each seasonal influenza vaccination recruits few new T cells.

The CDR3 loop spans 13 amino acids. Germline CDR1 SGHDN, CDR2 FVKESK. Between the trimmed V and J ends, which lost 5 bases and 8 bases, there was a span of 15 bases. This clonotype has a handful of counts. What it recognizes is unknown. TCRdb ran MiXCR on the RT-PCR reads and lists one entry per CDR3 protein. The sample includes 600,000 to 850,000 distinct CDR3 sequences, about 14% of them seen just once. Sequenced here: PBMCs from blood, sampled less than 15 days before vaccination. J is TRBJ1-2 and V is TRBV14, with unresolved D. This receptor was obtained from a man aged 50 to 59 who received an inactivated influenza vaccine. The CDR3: CASSFAGEGGYTF. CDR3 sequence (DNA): TGTGCCAGCAGCTTTGCCGGGGAGGGAGGCTACACCTTC.